This passage covers 21 T cell receptor beta chains from one sample sequenced in a study of OX40 agonist ivuxolimab in advanced cancers. Library method: the immunoSEQ multiplex PCR assay. The table was pulled from immuneACCESS by TCRdb, which kept in-frame rearrangements only. Such tables lose some clones; where checked, under half of the loss comes from unresolved V genes, and the rest has no known cause. Here the sample has approximately 60,000 clones; roughly 86% occur a single time. The ten largest make up 11% of the sample. Sequenced here: CD4+ or CD8+ T cells sorted from blood, sampled in a trial of the OX40 agonist ivuxolimab. Every receptor here comes from an adult with an advanced solid tumor such as melanoma, head and neck, liver or kidney cancer.

CDR3 sequence (DNA): TGTGCCAGCAGCGAACCAACCCAGGACAGGGACTACGAGCAGTACTTC. Its translation: CASSEPTQDRDYEQYF. This chain uses TRBV2 with TRBJ2-7; 8 bases match TRBD1. This CDR3 region has 16 residues. The V and J ends lost 6 bases and 3 bases, in that order; junction bases with no gene match: 13. Germline CDR1 reads SNHLY; CDR2 reads FYNNEI.

This rearrangement joins TRBV2 to TRBJ1-4; TRBD1 agrees at 9 bases. V lost 6 bases to trimming and J lost 5 bases; unmatched junction nucleotides: 10. CDR1 and CDR2 (germline): SNHLY, FYNNEI. The CDR3 has 16 residues. The CDR3 sequence: CASRAPWGQGNEKLFF. DNA of the CDR3: TGTGCCAGCAGGGCCCCTTGGGGACAGGGAAATGAAAAACTGTTTTTT.

Concerning this clone itself: Other nucleotide sequences from this sample produce the same CDR3. CDR3 sequence reads: CASSQDLGYGYTF. CDR3 bases: TGCGCCAGCAGCCAAGATTTAGGGTATGGCTACACCTTC. The rearrangement links TRBV4-1 to TRBJ1-2; D call uncertain. Trimming pared 0 bases from V and 5 bases from J, leaving 7 bases between. This CDR3 is built from 13 residues. The germline CDR1 and CDR2 sequences are MGHRA and YSYEKL.

J is TRBJ2-3 and V is TRBV6-5, with 9 bases aligning to TRBD1. Losses at the gene ends were 6 bases for V and 6 bases for J; bases not matched to a gene: 7. The germline gives CDR1 MNHEY, CDR2 SVGAGI. The CDR3 consists of 14 residues. As DNA, the CDR3 is TGTGCCAGCAGCCTGGGACAGGGAGTGGATACGCAGTATTTT. The encoded protein is CASSLGQGVDTQYF.

The V gene is TRBV5-6, the J gene TRBJ2-7; TRBD2 matches at 7 bases. The CDR3 extends over 16 amino acids. The germline V gene encodes CDR1 SGHDT and CDR2 YYEEEE. V was clipped by 3 bases and J by 0 bases; unmatched bases: 9. CDR3 DNA: TGTGCCAGCAGCTCTCCCAGGCGGACTAGCTCCTACGAGCAGTACTTC. Translation: CASSSPRRTSSYEQYF.

This clone has just a few counts. This sequence joins TRBV27 and TRBJ2-1, with 9 positions matching TRBD2. Germline values: CDR1 MNHEY, CDR2 SMNVEV (reference sequence). The ends lost 2 bases at V and 4 bases at J; junction bases unmatched: 0. This CDR3 comprises 14 residues. The CDR3: CASSLAGGYNEQFF. The CDR3 DNA is TGTGCCAGCAGTTTAGCGGGGGGGTACAATGAGCAGTTCTTC.

The chain combines TRBV9 with TRBJ2-5, with D perhaps matching TRBD2 (6 bases). V was clipped by 4 bases and J by 5 bases, with 21 bases between them. The CDR3 extends over 16 amino acids. CDR1 is SGDLS, CDR2 YYNGEE, per germline. The CDR3 loop is CASSSEEGGVGETQYF. The CDR3 nucleotides read TGTGCCAGCAGCTCCGAGGAAGGCGGGGTGGGGGAGACCCAGTACTTC. Together with reference TRBV9 and TRBJ2-5, the CDR3 gives the full variable domain: DSGVTQTPKHLITATGQRVTLRCSPRSGDLSVYWYQQSLDQGLQFLIQYYNGEERAKGNILERFSAQQFPDLHSELNLSSLELGDSALYFCASSSEEGGVGETQYFGPGTRLLVL.

The chain recombines TRBV7-9 with TRBJ1-5, with D perhaps matching TRBD1 (6 bases). V lost 1 base and J 11 bases, leaving 18 bases between the germline ends. Germline V CDR1 and CDR2: SEHNR, FQNEAQ (reference sequence). This CDR3 has 15 amino acids. The CDR3 DNA reads TGTGCCAGCAGCTTAGGCCAGGGGCCAATTCGGGCCCAGCATTTT. Translation: CASSLGQGPIRAQHF. The full variable domain, completed using reference TRBV7-9 and TRBJ1-5, is DTGVSQNPRHKITKRGQNVTFRCDPISEHNRLYWYRQTLGQGPEFLTYFQNEAQLEKSRLLSDRFSAERPKGSFSTLEIQRTEQGDSAMYLCASSLGQGPIRAQHFGDGTRLSIL.

V is TRBV19 and J is TRBJ1-5, with D perhaps TRBD1 (5 bases). Deletions cut 9 bases from V and 7 bases from J, with 13 bases between. In germline, CDR1 is LNHDA, CDR2 SQIVND (reference sequence). The CDR3 is 12 residues long. CDR3 loop: CASGGRGQPQHF. The CDR3 region has the DNA TGTGCCAGCGGGGGACGGGGGCAGCCCCAGCATTTT.

The sample holds one count of this clone. The chain links TRBV19 to TRBJ2-7, with a weak D call TRBD1 (6 bases). Trimming took 3 bases from V and 3 from J, leaving 12 bases between them. CDR1 LNHDA and CDR2 SQIVND come from the germline V gene (reference sequence). The CDR3 consists of 14 residues. The CDR3 loop is CASSIQGIHYEQYF. CDR3 nucleotide sequence: TGTGCCAGTAGTATTCAGGGGATCCACTACGAGCAGTACTTC. Supplemented by reference TRBV19 and TRBJ2-7, the full variable domain reads DGGITQSPKYLFRKEGQNVTLSCEQNLNHDAMYWYRQDPGQGLRLIYYSQIVNDFQKGDIAEGYSVSREKKESFPLTVTSAQKNPTAFYLCASSIQGIHYEQYFGPGTRLTVT.

This clone was recorded only once. The rearrangement joins TRBV7-6 to TRBJ2-5, with 7 nucleotides matching TRBD2. The germline gives CDR1 SGHVS, CDR2 FNYEAQ. This CDR3 has 16 residues. Trimming took 3 bases from V and 5 from J; bases not matched to a gene: 12. CDR3 DNA sequence: TGTGCCAGCAGCTTCCCGGGGGGAGCGCCGAGGGAGACCCAGTACTTC. Residues: CASSFPGGAPRETQYF.

This clone counts as medium-sized. The V call is TRBV5-8, the J call TRBJ2-1; D may be TRBD1 (6 bases). Between the trimmed V and J ends, which lost 6 bases and 6 bases, there was a span of 10 bases. Germline V gene sequence: CDR1 SGHTS, CDR2 YDEGEE. CDR3 size: 12 residues. This CDR3 is CASIRGLNEQFF. The CDR3 DNA is TGTGCCAGCATCAGGGGTCTCAATGAGCAGTTCTTC.

The chain joins TRBV4-1 to TRBJ1-5; D is unresolved. The ends were cut back, 0 bases at V and 9 bases at J, with 9 bases in the middle. The CDR3 extends over 13 amino acids. The germline gives CDR1 MGHRA, CDR2 YSYEKL. This CDR3 is CASSQDLLGPQHF. CDR3 nucleotides: TGCGCCAGCAGCCAAGATCTGCTGGGGCCCCAGCATTTT.

The chain recombines TRBV28 with TRBJ2-7; 7 nucleotides line up with TRBD1. CDR3 length: 14 amino acids. The V segment lost 2 bases and the J segment 2 bases; nucleotides outside the gene matches: 3. Looked up from germline, CDR1 is MDHEN and CDR2 is SYDVKM. This chain's CDR3 is CASSLRDSTYEQYV. Here the CDR3 DNA reads TGTGCCAGCAGTTTACGGGACAGTACCTACGAGCAGTACGTC.

The chain couples TRBV10-1 to TRBJ1-5; 7 bases line up with TRBD1. The CDR3 length is 16 residues. The germline CDR1 and CDR2 sequences are WNHNN and SYGVQD (reference sequence). V lost 0 bases and J lost 6; bases outside the gene matches: 8. CDR3 sequence (DNA): TGCGCCAGCAGTGAGTCGTACAGGGGAGGTTCTCAGCCCCAGCATTTT. Amino acid sequence: CASSESYRGGSQPQHF.

V gene TRBV7-8 combines with J gene TRBJ2-1; no reliable D call. The CDR3 runs to 15 residues. Trimming stripped 1 base from V and 3 bases from J, with 10 bases between. Germline values: CDR1 SGHVS, CDR2 FQNEAQ. The CDR3 sequence is CASSLVSPDYNEQFF. The CDR3 nucleotides read TGTGCCAGCAGCTTAGTATCCCCGGACTACAATGAGCAGTTCTTC.

The genes are TRBV6-5 and TRBJ1-2; 12 positions agree with TRBD1. This CDR3 comprises 15 residues. V dropped 5 bases and J dropped 7; count of bases not matched to a gene: 8. The germline gives CDR1 MNHEY, CDR2 SVGAGI. The CDR3 DNA reads as TGTGCCAGCAGTGTTTCCGGGACAGGGGGCCGTGGCTACACCTTC. It specifies CASSVSGTGGRGYTF.

The V and J genes are TRBV2 and TRBJ1-2; a possible D gene is TRBD1 (6 bases). Between the trimmed V and J ends, which lost 3 bases and 7 bases, there was a span of 12 bases. CDR1 is SNHLY, CDR2 FYNNEI, per germline. The CDR3 length is 13 residues. In DNA form, the CDR3 reads TGTGCCAGCAGTGATCGGGGGGCTCCTGGCTACACCTTC. Translating gives CASSDRGAPGYTF.

This rearrangement joins TRBV19 to TRBJ2-1; no firm D call. The germline CDR1 and CDR2 sequences are LNHDA and SQIVND (reference sequence). The CDR3 extends over 15 amino acids. Between the trimmed V and J ends, which lost 7 bases and 7 bases, there was a span of 20 bases. The CDR3 sequence is CASMEWSQARNEQFF. CDR3 bases: TGTGCCAGTATGGAGTGGAGCCAAGCCAGGAATGAGCAGTTCTTC.

The chain links TRBV4-1 to TRBJ2-1, with D tentatively TRBD2 (7 bases). There are 16 residues in the CDR3. The V and J ends lost 0 bases and 6 bases respectively, with 15 bases between them. Germline values: CDR1 MGHRA, CDR2 YSYEKL. The CDR3 DNA reads TGCGCCAGCAGCCAAGATCACAGCGGGACAACCAATGAGCAGTTCTTC. Protein product: CASSQDHSGTTNEQFF.

The CDR3 DNA reads as TGTGCCAGCAGCGATCCCGGAGATACGCAGTATTTT. It specifies CASSDPGDTQYF. The chain recombines TRBV28 with TRBJ2-3; D remains ambiguous. CDR1 is MDHEN, CDR2 SYDVKM, per germline. V lost 6 bases and J 5 bases, leaving 9 bases between the germline ends. The CDR3 runs to 12 residues.